This record covers a single T cell receptor beta chain. It lacks a known antigen. Base-call qualities are not available, and no considerably larger clone is one nucleotide away. The sample belongs to a study of cytomegalovirus exposure and HLA in healthy donors (dated by TCRdb to about 2017). Background for the entire study: In an earlier analysis of under 600 of the donors, around 290 Gb of sequence data and some 120 million unique TCR beta sequences from roughly 200 million T cells were reported. Donor age, sex, ethnicity and CMV serostatus were compiled alongside the repertoire data. Among about 370 genotyped donors of the cohort, an average of around 240,000 unique TCR beta nucleotide sequences was sequenced per donor, of which about 19% were non-productive. All discovery cohort repertoires had been generated using a single sequencing platform. Both class I and class II loci were covered by HLA typing, at four-digit resolution. The study aimed to test whether signatures of past pathogen exposure could be identified by cataloging public T cell receptors. Roughly five DR-DQ haplotypes were handled as single units for association and clustering because linkage in the cohort was strong. Among the approximately 420 genotyped donors, around 79% belonged to the genetic ancestry cluster associated with self-reported Caucasian donors. Along with the approximately 700-subject first cohort, a separate validation cohort of over a hundred different subjects was used. Typing coverage differed by locus: A, B, C, DRB1 and DQB1 were typed in roughly 629-630 donors, DQA1 in 522, DPA1 in around 600, and DPB1 in just under 480. In an earlier analysis of 550 to 700 of the donors, high-throughput TCR beta sequencing was used to judge whether each TCR beta V gene segment behaved as functional or pseudogenic. The study used immunosequencing to profile the T cell repertoires of approximately 630 subjects and linked those repertoires to cytomegalovirus serostatus. In the later analysis, no new phenotypic data were used to find candidate immune exposures; instead, reliance was placed on TCR beta sequences and their occurrence across donors. A later analysis re-examined previously published TCR beta repertoires from roughly 650 donors and added high-resolution HLA genotyping to investigate patterns of TCR occurrence. Roughly 320 gigabases of sequencing data and around 80 million unique TCR sequences made up an early release that covered 500 to 700 HLA-typed donors. To predict cytomegalovirus infection status, the study combined high-throughput TCR immunosequencing, statistical association of individual TCRs with disease status, and machine learning. A later genetic analysis took genome-wide SNP genotypes for 398 of the 666 donors and used that subset as a discovery cohort.

Library construction relied on the immunoSEQ multiplex PCR assay. The multiplex PCR relied on a mix of 60 forward primers for TCR Vbeta segments and 13 reverse primers for TCR Jbeta segments. A multiplex PCR assay on genomic DNA amplified the CDR3 region of rearranged TCR beta genes. The Illumina HiSeq System was used to sequence the amplified TCR beta libraries as 87-base-pair reads. The original methods were these. A later analysis counted about 80 million unique TCR beta chains across the 666 repertoires, and around 9.9 million of these chains were shared by at least two donors. Raw reads were error-corrected and collapsed into unique sequences by a nearest-neighbor algorithm in which closely related sequences were merged to remove PCR and sequencing errors. CDR3 sequences were aligned to IMGT reference sequences to assign V, D and J gene segments. For a sequence to be retained, at least a six-nucleotide match to both a V gene segment and a J gene segment was required. Rearrangements were called productive when the CDR3 lacked stop codons and stayed in frame with V and J; all others were non-productive. CDR3 was defined according to IMGT convention as the region running from the second conserved V-encoded cysteine to the conserved J-encoded phenylalanine. The earlier analysis of more than 450 of the donors excluded sequences that lacked an unambiguous match to a single V gene segment. In an earlier analysis of several hundred of the donors, V segments were called functional above 56.7% productive rearrangements and were called segregating when the between-donor standard deviation exceeded 5%. A statistical classification framework was developed to diagnose cytomegalovirus status using the catalog of TCR beta chain sequences. V and J gene assignment, in a later analysis, came from comparing TCR nucleotide sequences with IMGT/GENE-DB human TR gene sequences. The TCRdist pipeline was used in a later analysis to assign CDR3 sequences and most-parsimonious VDJ recombination scenarios. In a later analysis, each TCR beta chain was defined by its CDR3 amino acid sequence together with its V-gene family, and reads lacking a unique V-gene family were excluded. In a later analysis, a few hundred highly shared, low-generation-probability nucleotide sequences were removed to address suspected cross-contamination and a sequencing artifact. A later analysis calculated a clonal expansion index for each public chain from normalized within-repertoire ranks of inferred template counts. A later analysis computed generation probabilities with a VDJ recombination model fitted to out-of-frame rearrangements, and checked the results against IGoR. In a later analysis, hypergeometric tests were used to score TCR-TCR, TCR-HLA and TCR-CMV co-occurrence, with a repertoire-size bias correction applied to TCR pairs. To estimate false discovery rates, a later analysis permuted the HLA or CMV assignments 20 times. A later analysis grouped co-occurring TCRs with DBSCAN, adding TCRdist sequence similarity when clustering within HLA-allele-positive subsets. Repertoires with fewer than 30,000 or more than 120,000 public chains were left out of co-occurrence clustering, as were several repertoires with anomalous nucleotide sharing. What TCRdb holds here is the immuneACCESS table cut down to in-frame rearrangements. Part of the clones is not present; checked against another copy, under half of the missing clones reflect an unresolved V gene, and the others are unexplained. The V and J calls and clone size come from that table; D and trimming were worked out from the DNA. Here the sample has 85,000 to 120,000 clones; roughly 60% occur a single time. The ten largest clones capture 4.8% of the sample.

What the authors observed across the whole study: Because counts were too low, roughly 18 rarely observed V segments, including chromosome 9 orphons, were left out of the earlier analysis of a few hundred of the donors. Only TCR beta chains were sequenced in this cohort, and the absence of alpha or paired-chain data limited detectable features. While some public TCRs were present in many individuals, most TCR sequences turned up only very rarely across donors. Immune exposure information for the cohort was limited to CMV serostatus. Compared with equally common non-associated chains, HLA-associated TCR beta chains in a later analysis were more clonally expanded and had lower generation probabilities. Because HLA typing was unavailable for some donors at each locus, only the typed subset was used in association tests. A total of fewer than 200 TCR beta chains were listed by the study as associated with cytomegalovirus. Three of the identified cytomegalovirus-associated TCR beta chains were confirmed in vitro to be specific for cytomegalovirus antigens. At a false discovery rate of 0.05, a later analysis linked 16,951 TCR beta sequences to specific HLA alleles. Sequencing depth was assumed to be roughly uniform across donors in the presence/absence analyses, though that assumption may not hold. Some IMGT-functional V segments, including TRBV6-2 and TRBV6-3, could not be distinguished by the 87-base-pair reads and were therefore excluded. In an earlier analysis of some 500 of the donors, most TCR beta V segments were observed in productive rearrangements about 87% or about 30% of the time, broadly matching IMGT annotations. According to a later analysis, parvovirus B19, influenza, CMV and Epstein-Barr virus appeared linked to several top co-occurrence clusters. In a later analysis, most CMV-associated TCR beta chains were found to appear HLA-restricted, with HLA associations seemingly driven largely by CMV exposure. Strong co-occurrence of HLA alleles, especially DR and DQ, made assigning TCR associations to individual alleles difficult. A cluster of highly shared sequence variants was judged likely to be a technical artifact of the sequencing pipeline. The authors suggested that the approach could potentially be generalized to other disease states and immunological phenotypes. A later analysis found that TCR association rates varied across HLA loci, with DRB1 alleles showing the most associated TCRs and HLA-C alleles the fewest. A later genetic analysis associated a missense DCLRE1C variant with V-gene and J-gene trimming of TCR beta chains, and an independent cohort replicated the association. A later genetic analysis reported fewer N-insertions in productive TCRs among donors in an Asian-associated ancestry cluster than the roughly 700-donor mean. The classifier was reported to diagnose cytomegalovirus status with high specificity and sensitivity in both the original and validation cohorts. Linkage disequilibrium might explain the correlated functional status among segregating V segments, but an unknown experimental factor could not be ruled out. A further reported finding was that TCR beta sequences accurately predicted the HLA-A and HLA-B alleles for most subjects in the first cohort.

The cohort was made up of about 610 healthy bone marrow donors. All cohort members were sampled while nominally healthy, although unrecorded immune exposures were likely present. Of the 600 or so cohort members, roughly 290 had a positive CMV serostatus and about 360 had a negative one, while no CMV serostatus was recorded for the donor. Every donor gave a peripheral blood sample, and the peripheral blood mononuclear cells from that sample were used for TCR beta sequencing. Genomic DNA extraction from the blood cell samples was performed with the Qiagen DNeasy Blood Extraction Kit. From its cysteine to its phenylalanine, the CDR3 spans 12 amino acids. Only the CDR3 DNA is retained, 36 bases long and in frame from the first base. The junction shows trimming of 4 bases on V and 6 bases on J, plus 10 bases between the germline ends. The germline V gene (reference sequence) yields SGHKS for CDR1 and YYEKEE for CDR2.

The sample consisted of PBMCs. Recombination joined TRBV5-5 with TRBJ1-1; 6 matching bases give a weak D call of TRBD1. The sequence derives from a human donor in good health. The sequence in DNA is TGTGCCAGCAGCGCGGGGGCCGCTGAAGCTTTCTTT. Its translation is CASSAGAAEAFF.